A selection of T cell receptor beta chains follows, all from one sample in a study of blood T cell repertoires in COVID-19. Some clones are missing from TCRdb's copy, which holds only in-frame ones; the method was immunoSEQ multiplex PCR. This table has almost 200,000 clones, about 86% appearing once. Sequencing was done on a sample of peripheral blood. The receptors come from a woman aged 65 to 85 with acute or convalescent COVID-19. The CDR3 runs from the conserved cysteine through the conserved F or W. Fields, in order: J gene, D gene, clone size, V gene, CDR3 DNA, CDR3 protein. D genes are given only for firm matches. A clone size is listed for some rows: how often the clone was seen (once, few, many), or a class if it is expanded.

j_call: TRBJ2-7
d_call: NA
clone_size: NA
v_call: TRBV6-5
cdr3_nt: TGTGCCAGCAGTTCTACCTCGGGACTTCCCTACGAGCAGTACTTC
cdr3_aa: CASSSTSGLPYEQYF

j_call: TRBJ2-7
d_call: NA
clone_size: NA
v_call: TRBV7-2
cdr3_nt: TGTGCCAGCAGCTTGGACAGATACTACGAGCAGTACTTC
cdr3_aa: CASSLDRYYEQYF

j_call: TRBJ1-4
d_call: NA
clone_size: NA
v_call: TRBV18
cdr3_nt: TGTGCCAGCTCACCCAATGACCAGGGAAAACTGTTTTTT
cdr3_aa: CASSPNDQGKLFF

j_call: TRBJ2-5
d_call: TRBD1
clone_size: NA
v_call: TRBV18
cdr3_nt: TGTGCCAGCTCATCGTACAGGGGGCTCCAAGAGACCCAGTACTTC
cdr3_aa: CASSSYRGLQETQYF

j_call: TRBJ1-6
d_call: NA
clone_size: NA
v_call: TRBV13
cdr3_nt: TGTGCCAGCAGCTTACGTGGTGGGCAGGGTGGGTCACCCCTCCACTTT
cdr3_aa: CASSLRGGQGGSPLHF

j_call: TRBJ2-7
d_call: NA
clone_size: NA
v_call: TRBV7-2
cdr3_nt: TGTGCCAGCGTCACAGAGGGGGGGGCCTACGAGCAGTACTTC
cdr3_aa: CASVTEGGAYEQYF

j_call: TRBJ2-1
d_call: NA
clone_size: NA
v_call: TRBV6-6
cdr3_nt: TGTGCCAGCAGGCCGGAGGTGGTGGACAATGAGCAGTTCTTC
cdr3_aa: CASRPEVVDNEQFF

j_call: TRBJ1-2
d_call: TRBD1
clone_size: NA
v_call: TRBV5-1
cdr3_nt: TGCGCCAGCAAATCCGGGACAGGGGGATCTGGCTACACCTTC
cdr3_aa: CASKSGTGGSGYTF

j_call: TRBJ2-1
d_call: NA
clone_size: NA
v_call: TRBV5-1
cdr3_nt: TGCGCCAGCAGCTTGGGGACAGAGAACAATGAGCAGTTCTTC
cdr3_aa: CASSLGTENNEQFF

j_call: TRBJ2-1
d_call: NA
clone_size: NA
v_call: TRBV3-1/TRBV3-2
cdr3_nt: TGTGCCAGCAGCCCAGGCCACAATGAGCAGTTCTTC
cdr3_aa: CASSPGHNEQFF

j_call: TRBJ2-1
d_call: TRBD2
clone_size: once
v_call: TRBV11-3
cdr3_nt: TGTGCCAGCAGCTATTCTAGCGGGCCCTACAATGAGCAGTTCTTC
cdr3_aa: CASSYSSGPYNEQFF

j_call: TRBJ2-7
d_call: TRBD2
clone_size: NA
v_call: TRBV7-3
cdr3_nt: TGTGCCAGCAGCGTAGGGGCGGGAGCGAACTACGAGCAGTACTTC
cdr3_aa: CASSVGAGANYEQYF

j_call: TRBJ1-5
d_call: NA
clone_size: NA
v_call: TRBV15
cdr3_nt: TGTGCCACCAGCAGAGATCGGGGGGTAAGGCAGCCCCAGCATTTT
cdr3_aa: CATSRDRGVRQPQHF

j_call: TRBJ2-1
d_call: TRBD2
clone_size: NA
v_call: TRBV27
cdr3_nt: TGTGCCAGCAGTCTCACGCGGGGGGTTCTCTCCTACAATGAGCAGTTCTTC
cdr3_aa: CASSLTRGVLSYNEQFF

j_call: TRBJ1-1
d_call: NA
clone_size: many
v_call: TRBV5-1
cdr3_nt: TGCGCCAGCAGCTCTCCGGGACAGAACACTGAAGCTTTCTTT
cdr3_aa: CASSSPGQNTEAFF

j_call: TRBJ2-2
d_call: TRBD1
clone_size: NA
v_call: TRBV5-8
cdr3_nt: TGTGCCAGCAGCTTGGAACAGGGGGCAGGCGGGGAGCTGTTTTTT
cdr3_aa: CASSLEQGAGGELFF